The source of this T cell receptor beta chain is a study of blood T cell repertoires in COVID-19 (TCRdb year 2020). With respect to the entire study: Collaborator samples came from the United States, Italy and Spain and covered acute and convalescent phases of COVID-19. The prospective study material was composed of cDNA or gDNA derived from T cells, B-cell-depleted T cells, or PBMCs. Subjects who had been exposed to COVID-19, were actively infected with it, or had recovered from it provided the deeply sampled blood TCRbeta repertoires that made up the dataset. The repertoires were released in a freely available public database intended as a resource for research on the immune response to SARS-CoV-2. The samples were drawn from the first 160 participants of the ongoing ImmuneRACE study and from over 950 subjects provided by 6 global collaborators. The sample metadata nearly always contained a de-identified subject ID, COVID-19 status, age in years and sex. HLA class I and class II types, where available, came from metadata supplied by the sample provider rather than from assay-based typing. The research as a whole found: How much clinical and demographic metadata was included differed by source and by participant, and the metadata was provided uncurated.

This clone was recorded once. Its recognized antigen is unknown. There are no base qualities to consult, and no much larger clone falls within one base. Collaborating institutions collected whole blood in K2EDTA tubes following their own protocols. For TCRbeta analysis, collaborators shipped samples as frozen whole blood, isolated PBMCs, or DNA extracted from either of those sample types. TCRbeta CDR3 regions were amplified from genomic DNA using the immunoSEQ Assay, a bias-controlled multiplex PCR. The source study handled its data this way. Within the assay, amplification of reference gene primers was used to estimate how many nucleated cells each sample contained. Sequence reads were collapsed and filtered to measure the absolute abundance of every unique TCRbeta CDR3 rearrangement. For each sample, productive Simpson clonality was calculated as the square root of Simpson's diversity index over productive rearrangements. TCRdb limited this immuneACCESS table to in-frame rearrangements with V and J called. A share of clones is missing; checked studies link under half to unresolved V genes, and the rest is unexplained. D and trimming come from the DNA, and the V and J calls and clone size come from that table. The sample table lists over 90,000 clones, roughly four fifths of them with a count of one. The ten largest make up approximately 6.7% of the sample.

Sequences were obtained from peripheral blood. This receptor was obtained from a man aged 45-65 years with active or convalescent COVID-19.

CDR3 loop: CASSSGTSDSYEQYV. The nucleotide sequence is TGCGCCAGCAGCTCCGGGACTAGCGATTCCTACGAGCAGTACGTC. The rearranged chain carries TRBV5-1 and TRBJ2-7; 10 nucleotides in the junction match TRBD2. The CDR3 goes from the cysteine to the valine over 15 residues. Only the CDR3 part of the read is kept: 45 bases, read in frame from the first base. Reading the germline V gene gives CDR1 SGHRS and CDR2 YFSETQ. At the junction V is shortened by 3 bases and J by 1 base; bases outside the gene matches: 4.